One and the same sample provided the 21 T cell receptor beta chains below, sequenced in a study of T cell responses to AZD1222 COVID-19 vaccine (dated by TCRdb to the early 2020s). Library construction relied on the immunoSEQ multiplex PCR assay. TCRdb's version of the immuneACCESS table is confined to in-frame rearrangements and falls short of the full clone set. An unresolved V gene accounts for under half of the shortfall where checked; the remainder is of unknown origin. This sample is represented by tens of thousands of clones; 75% to 90% of them were singletons. The ten most abundant clones make up roughly 32% of the sample. The intended sense of this specimen's time point label: baseline before first vaccination. This material consisted of peripheral blood, taken on day 0 of AZD1222 vaccination. These receptors all stem from an adult in good health.

V usage is TRBV27 and J usage is TRBJ2-1, with D possibly matching TRBD1 (5 bases). This CDR3 has 13 residues. V was trimmed by 5 bases and J by 6 bases, leaving 11 bases between them. CDR1 MNHEY and CDR2 SMNVEV come from the germline V gene (reference sequence). CDR3 in amino acids: CASSPTVSNEQFF. The CDR3, as DNA: TGTGCCAGCAGTCCGACAGTGTCCAATGAGCAGTTCTTC.

Only one count was recorded for this clone. This sequence joins TRBV7-2 and TRBJ2-3, with 12 bases that match TRBD2. The germline V gene has CDR1 SGHTA and CDR2 FQGNSA. CDR3 length: 14 amino acids. The junction had 2 bases not matched to a gene; V was cut back by 4 bases and J by 6 bases. CDR3 sequence: CASSSGLAGDTQYF. The CDR3 nucleotides are TGTGCCAGCAGCTCCGGACTAGCGGGGGATACGCAGTATTTT.

J is TRBJ2-3 and V is TRBV14, with 7 positions matching TRBD2. There are 17 residues in the CDR3. With 0 bases clipped from V and 5 bases from J, the junction kept 11 bases outside the gene matches. Germline CDR1 reads SGHDN; CDR2 reads FVKESK. The CDR3 DNA sequence: TGTGCCAGCAGCCAAGATCTTAGGGGACTACGACGAGATACGCAGTATTTT. Residues: CASSQDLRGLRRDTQYF.

The rearrangement joins TRBV3-1 (or the pseudogene TRBV3-2) to TRBJ2-2; no definite D call. Trimming left V 0 bases short and J 3 bases short, with 14 bases between. The germline gives CDR1 LGHDT, CDR2 YNNKEL (reference sequence). CDR3 length: 17 residues. The CDR3 nucleotides are TGTGCCAGCAGCCAAGATATCCGAATATCGGACACCGGGGAGCTGTTTTTT. The encoded protein is CASSQDIRISDTGELFF.

The chain carries TRBV6-2 or TRBV6-3 and TRBJ2-1; 11 nucleotides line up with TRBD2. The CDR3 is 17 residues long. J was trimmed by 7 bases and V by 0 bases; bases with no gene match: 8. The germline V gene encodes CDR1 MNHEY and CDR2 SVGEGT. DNA of the CDR3: TGTGCCAGCAGTTACTCCCTAGCGGGAGGCGGAAAAAATGAGCAGTTCTTC. Protein: CASSYSLAGGGKNEQFF.

The chain links TRBV5-1 to TRBJ2-2, with D maybe TRBD1 (5 bases). Trimming took off 0 bases at V and 6 bases at J, with 9 bases between the two ends. CDR3 length: 14 residues. Germline V gives CDR1 SGHRS, CDR2 YFSETQ. CDR3 region: CASSLGGDAGELFF. As DNA, the CDR3 is TGCGCCAGCAGCTTGGGGGGCGACGCCGGGGAGCTGTTTTTT.

The gene calls are TRBV28 and TRBJ1-3, with D possibly TRBD1 on 6 matching bases. The germline V gene has CDR1 MDHEN and CDR2 SYDVKM. V lost 6 bases, J lost 2 bases, and 14 bases lay in between. This CDR3 spans 15 amino acids. The CDR3 region is CASRRQQGTGNTIYF. DNA of the CDR3: TGTGCCAGCAGACGGCAACAGGGCACTGGAAACACCATATATTTT. The entire variable domain, with the rest obtained from reference TRBV28 and TRBJ1-3, is as follows: DVKVTQSSRYLVKRTGEKVFLECVQDMDHENMFWYRQDPGLGLRLIYFSYDVKMKEKGDIPEGYSVSREKKERFSLILESASTNQTSMYLCASRRQQGTGNTIYFGEGSWLTVV.

The J gene is TRBJ2-1, the V gene TRBV9, with TRBD2 identical over 15 bases. CDR1 SGDLS and CDR2 YYNGEE come from the germline V gene. V dropped 10 bases and J dropped 7; count of bases not matched to a gene: 3. This CDR3 spans 13 amino acids. CDR3 sequence (DNA): TGTGCCTCCGGACTAGCGGGAGGGAATGAGCAGTTCTTC. Its protein product is CASGLAGGNEQFF.

This rearrangement joins TRBV5-1 to TRBJ2-5; D might be TRBD1 or TRBD2, each matching 6 bases. The germline CDR1 and CDR2 sequences are SGHRS and YFSETQ. The CDR3 has 17 amino acids. Between the trimmed V and J ends, which lost 3 bases and 9 bases, there was a span of 27 bases. The CDR3 bases are TGCGCCAGCAGCTCCCAAGGGGGGCAGGGGTCCTCGGGGGCCCAGTACTTC. It encodes CASSSQGGQGSSGAQYF.

The chain carries TRBV28 and TRBJ2-1, with 10 bases identical to TRBD2. Germline loops: CDR1 MDHEN, CDR2 SYDVKM. There are 15 residues in the CDR3. With V trimmed by 2 bases and J by 12 bases, 10 bases remained unmatched. DNA of the CDR3: TGTGCCAGCAGTTTAATGTCTAGCGGGAGATTCGGGCAGTTCTTC. Its translation: CASSLMSSGRFGQFF.

As to this clone: Additional DNA sequences in this sample encode the identical CDR3. This chain links TRBV18 with TRBJ2-2, with 7 bases matching TRBD1. Unmatched junction bases numbered 3, after V lost 0 bases and J lost 2 bases. Germline V lookup: CDR1 KGHSH, CDR2 LQKENI. CDR3 length equals 16 residues. The CDR3 region is CASSPPGTVNTGELFF. CDR3 nucleotide sequence: TGTGCCAGCTCACCACCGGGGACAGTTAACACCGGGGAGCTGTTTTTT. Combining the CDR3 with reference TRBV18 and TRBJ2-2 gives the whole variable domain NAGVMQNPRHLVRRRGQEARLRCSPMKGHSHVYWYRQLPEEGLKFMVYLQKENIIDESGMPKERFSAEFPKEGPSILRIQQVVRGDSAAYFCASSPPGTVNTGELFFGEGSRLTVL.

The J gene is TRBJ2-1, the V gene TRBV11-1; 10 bases align to TRBD2. The germline CDR1 and CDR2 sequences are SGHAT and FQDESV (reference sequence). This CDR3 region has 16 residues. V shed 0 bases, J shed 2 bases, and the junction held 1 base outside the gene matches. DNA of the CDR3: TGTGCCAGCAGCTTAGCGGGACTAGCGCCCTACAATGAGCAGTTCTTC. Protein sequence: CASSLAGLAPYNEQFF.

This clone was counted once. One junction end does not reproduce the germline sequence, and a read error may be involved. V usage is TRBV5-3 and J usage is TRBJ2-7; tentative D call: TRBD1 (6 bases). TRBV5-3 has ORF status, its function being uncertain. There are 12 residues in the CDR3. In DNA, the CDR3 is TGTGCCAGAAGCCCCTTCCCGGGACACCCGGGTTTC. Amino acid sequence: CARSPFPGHPGF.

The chain uses TRBV10-1 and TRBJ1-4; D remains unclear. Trimming removed 0 bases at V and 5 bases at J, with 4 bases between. Germline assignment: CDR1 WNHNN and CDR2 SYGVQD (reference sequence). The CDR3 loop spans 13 amino acids. The CDR3 protein is CASSESGNEKLFF. CDR3 nucleotide sequence: TGCGCCAGCAGTGAGTCCGGGAATGAAAAACTGTTTTTT.

J is TRBJ1-6 and V is TRBV28; 7 nucleotides match TRBD1. Looked up from germline, CDR1 is MDHEN and CDR2 is SYDVKM. The V and J ends lost 8 bases and 0 bases, in that order; junction bases with no gene match: 16. The CDR3 extends over 19 amino acids. The CDR3 coding sequence is TGTGCCAGCTACCCCCCAGGGCAGGGGGTAAGCTCCTATAATTCACCCCTCCACTTT. It specifies CASYPPGQGVSSYNSPLHF.

This chain's CDR3 is CASSPSGGTLIFGTDTQYF. CDR3 nucleotide sequence: TGTGCCAGCAGCCCCTCCGGGGGTACCTTAATCTTCGGCACAGATACGCAGTATTTT. This rearrangement joins TRBV7-9 to TRBJ2-3; a weak D match, TRBD2 (6 bases). Germline V gives CDR1 SEHNR, CDR2 FQNEAQ (reference sequence). V was cut by 5 bases and J by 1 base, with 25 bases left in between. The CDR3 covers 19 residues.

The chain joins TRBV10-3 to TRBJ2-2, with 8 bases identical to TRBD1. The junction had 10 bases not matched to a gene; V was cut back by 5 bases and J by 5 bases. Germline CDR1 ENHRY, CDR2 SYGVKD. The CDR3 has 16 amino acids. CDR3 amino acids: CAISQNDRGLTGELFF. DNA for the CDR3: TGTGCCATCAGTCAAAACGACAGGGGACTTACCGGGGAGCTGTTTTTT.

This clone has just a few counts. The chain has TRBV5-6 and TRBJ2-7; D might be TRBD1 or TRBD2, each matching 5 bases. V lost 0 bases and J lost 3, with 16 bases in between. This CDR3 is 16 amino acids long. Germline assignment: CDR1 SGHDT and CDR2 YYEEEE. The CDR3 here is CASSLGSGTVLYEQYF. CDR3 bases: TGTGCCAGCAGCTTGGGTTCCGGGACCGTACTCTACGAGCAGTACTTC.

The chain couples TRBV20-1 to TRBJ1-4, with a weak D call TRBD1 (5 bases). Looked up from germline, CDR1 is DFQATT and CDR2 is SNEGSKA (reference sequence). Trimming pared 3 bases from V and 4 bases from J, leaving 12 bases between. This CDR3 region has 14 residues. Here the CDR3 reads CSASNRFGNEKLFF. CDR3 nucleotide sequence: TGCAGTGCTAGTAACAGGTTCGGTAATGAAAAACTGTTTTTT.

The genes are TRBV9 and TRBJ2-5, with 7 nucleotides matching TRBD1. Germline V gene lookup returns CDR1 SGDLS and CDR2 YYNGEE. The J segment lost 4 bases and the V segment lost 3 bases, leaving 6 bases of the junction unmatched. The CDR3 extends over 14 amino acids. The CDR3 DNA reads as TGTGCCAGCAGCGCCGGACAGGCGCGAGAGACCCAGTACTTC. Its translation: CASSAGQARETQYF.

V and J are TRBV6-6 and TRBJ2-7; 8 bases align to TRBD2. This CDR3 region has 15 residues. Germline V lookup: CDR1 MNHNY, CDR2 SVGAGI (reference sequence). V was pared by 4 bases and J by 3 bases, with 8 bases of the junction left unmatched. Here the CDR3 DNA reads TGTGCCAGCAGTTCCGGGAGGGCCCCGCACTACGAGCAGTACTTC. Protein sequence: CASSSGRAPHYEQYF.